Each of the 11 T cell receptor beta chains below was sequenced from the same sample in a study of blood T cell repertoires in COVID-19. The assay was immunoSEQ multiplex PCR, and TCRdb's table has in-frame clones only and misses some. The sample carries about 250,000 clones, roughly 84% recorded once. The sequencing sample was made of peripheral blood. Receptors originate from a person between 65 and 80 years old with COVID-19, enrolled during active disease.

The rearrangement links TRBV2 to TRBJ1-4, with D possibly being TRBD1 (5 bases). Between the trimmed V and J ends, which lost 0 bases and 5 bases, there was a span of 10 bases. The CDR3 is made up of 15 amino acids. In germline, CDR1 is SNHLY, CDR2 FYNNEI. The chain's CDR3 is CASSEAEGRNEKLFF. The DNA of the CDR3 is TGTGCCAGCAGTGAAGCGGAGGGGAGAAATGAAAAACTGTTTTTT.

The V gene is TRBV3-1 (or the pseudogene TRBV3-2), the J gene TRBJ1-1, with D possibly being TRBD1 (5 bases). This CDR3 comprises 12 residues. Germline lookup yields CDR1 LGHDT and CDR2 YNNKEL (reference sequence). The V end lost 1 base, the J end lost 10 bases, and 10 bases lay between the germline ends. CDR3 DNA: TGTGCCAGCAGCCAAGTTACGCAGGGAGCTTTCTTT. Residues: CASSQVTQGAFF.

This sequence joins TRBV7-2 and TRBJ2-1, with a weak D call TRBD1 (6 bases). Trimming took off 4 bases at V and 9 bases at J, with 13 bases between the two ends. The CDR3 extends over 13 amino acids. Germline assignment: CDR1 SGHTA and CDR2 FQGNSA. The CDR3 sequence is CASSSFRDTEQFF. The CDR3 DNA sequence: TGTGCCAGCAGCTCATTCCGGGACACTGAGCAGTTCTTC.

The J gene is TRBJ1-1, the V gene TRBV27; D not resolved. This CDR3 is built from 13 residues. Trimming cost V 6 bases and J 4 bases, with 12 bases left between them. The germline gives CDR1 MNHEY, CDR2 SMNVEV (reference sequence). The DNA for the CDR3 is TGTGCCAGCAGCTCCAGGCTCCCCACTGAAGCTTTCTTT. Protein: CASSSRLPTEAFF.

The V gene is TRBV19, the J gene TRBJ1-4; D perhaps matches TRBD1 (5 bases). The CDR3 length is 17 residues. V lost 7 bases and J lost 0, with 18 bases in between. From germline, CDR1 is LNHDA and CDR2 SQIVND (reference sequence). In DNA, the CDR3 is TGTGCCAGTACTATCGATGACAGAAGCACAACTAATGAAAAACTGTTTTTT. It codes for CASTIDDRSTTNEKLFF.

The rearrangement links TRBV19 to TRBJ2-1; tentative D call: TRBD1 (6 bases). The CDR3 consists of 15 residues. The V and J ends lost 6 bases and 4 bases respectively, with 16 bases between them. Germline CDR1 is LNHDA and CDR2 is SQIVND (reference sequence). The CDR3 coding sequence is TGTGCCAGTAGCATCGACAGGTGGGATTACAATGAGCAGTTCTTC. Translating gives CASSIDRWDYNEQFF.

This chain links TRBV6-1 with TRBJ2-7, with D hard to call. Per germline, CDR1 MNHNS and CDR2 SASEGT. Trimming took 1 base from V and 3 from J, leaving 10 bases between them. The CDR3 is 14 amino acids. The DNA of the CDR3 is TGTGCCAGCAGTGAAGTATGGCAAAGCTACGAGCAGTACTTC. Protein sequence: CASSEVWQSYEQYF.

In its sample, this clone was seen a few times. DNA for the CDR3: TGTGCCAGCTCACTCGGTAGCGGGGGGTACAATGAGCAGTTCTTC. Its translation: CASSLGSGGYNEQFF. The genes are TRBV18 and TRBJ2-1; 10 nucleotides align to TRBD2. Germline assignment: CDR1 KGHSH and CDR2 LQKENI. With V trimmed by 4 bases and J by 4 bases, 4 bases remained unmatched. This CDR3 contains 15 residues.

In DNA form, the CDR3 reads TGTGCCTGGCGACAGGGACCGATCTATAGCAATCAGCCCCAGCATTTT. This translates into CAWRQGPIYSNQPQHF. The chain uses TRBV30 and TRBJ1-5; TRBD1 aligns across 7 bases. V was pared by 5 bases and J by 0 bases, with 10 bases of the junction left unmatched. This CDR3 is built from 16 residues. The germline V gene encodes CDR1 GTSNPN and CDR2 SVGIG (reference sequence).

The CDR3 is CASRSYNSPLHF. CDR3 in DNA: TGTGCCAGCAGGAGTTATAATTCACCCCTCCACTTT. The gene calls are TRBV7-9 and TRBJ1-6; D is uncertain. The germline V gene has CDR1 SEHNR and CDR2 FQNEAQ (reference sequence). V was shortened by 6 bases and J by 4 bases, with 4 bases between the two germline ends. This CDR3 spans 12 amino acids.

The chain is built from TRBV5-8 and TRBJ2-5, with 7 bases identical to TRBD1. V gave up 4 bases and J gave up 3 bases; unmatched junction bases: 9. The germline V gene encodes CDR1 SGHTS and CDR2 YDEGEE. The CDR3 runs 15 residues. CDR3 loop: CASSLGTARKETQYF. The CDR3 DNA sequence: TGTGCCAGCAGCCTCGGGACAGCTCGAAAAGAGACCCAGTACTTC.